This passage covers 31 T cell receptor beta chains from one sample sequenced in a study of shared clonotypes between healthy human individuals. Measured with immunoSEQ multiplex PCR; TCRdb has only the in-frame clones, and not every one. The table has a few million clones, 80% to 95% seen once; the top ten hold 0.35% to 0.5%. Sample: naive CD4+ T cells from PBMCs. The subset: CD45RA+ positively selected. The source is a man younger than 35 in good health. Some clones in this sample may be carry-over from other donors' samples.

The V gene is TRBV18, the J gene TRBJ2-2; D not resolved. V was trimmed by 6 bases and J by 3 bases, leaving 8 bases between them. Germline lookup yields CDR1 KGHSH and CDR2 LQKENI. The CDR3 extends over 13 amino acids. CDR3 DNA: TGTGCCAGCTCTCTCTCGGACACCGGGGAGCTGTTTTTT. Translating gives CASSLSDTGELFF.

The chain's CDR3 is CASSPVGQRYTDTQYF. DNA of the CDR3: TGTGCCAGCAGCCCAGTGGGACAGCGATACACAGATACGCAGTATTTT. This chain uses TRBV6-6 with TRBJ2-3; TRBD1 aligns across 7 bases. Losses at the gene ends were 6 bases for V and 2 bases for J; bases not matched to a gene: 11. The CDR3 has 16 amino acids. The germline gives CDR1 MNHNY, CDR2 SVGAGI (reference sequence).

This clone appeared once. V gene TRBV7-2 combines with J gene TRBJ1-2, with a tentative D call TRBD1 (5 bases). Trimming removed 5 bases from V and 3 bases from J, with 10 bases in between. Germline V gene lookup returns CDR1 SGHTA and CDR2 FQGNSA. The CDR3 spans 13 residues. The CDR3 reads CASSLGLYYGYTF. CDR3 nucleotide sequence: TGTGCCAGCAGCCTGGGACTGTACTATGGCTACACCTTC. The entire variable domain, with the rest obtained from reference TRBV7-2 and TRBJ1-2, is as follows: GAGVSQSPSNKVTEKGKDVELRCDPISGHTALYWYRQSLGQGLEFLIYFQGNSAPDKSGLPSDRFSAERTGGSVSTLTIQRTQQEDSAVYLCASSLGLYYGYTFGSGTRLTVV.

The J gene is TRBJ1-1, the V gene TRBV5-4, with D unclear. The CDR3 runs to 14 residues. Trimming removed 0 bases from V and 4 bases from J, with 10 bases in between. Germline lookup yields CDR1 SGHNT and CDR2 YYREEE (reference sequence). CDR3 sequence reads: CASSLGREGTEAFF. The DNA for the CDR3 is TGTGCCAGCAGCTTGGGTCGGGAGGGCACTGAAGCTTTCTTT.

J is TRBJ1-4 and V is TRBV4-1; the D is unclear. V lost 1 base, J lost 7 bases, and 10 bases lay in between. CDR1 is MGHRA, CDR2 YSYEKL, per germline. This CDR3 region has 14 residues. CDR3 in amino acids: CASSQAGRIEKLFF. CDR3 bases: TGCGCCAGCAGCCAAGCTGGACGGATTGAAAAACTGTTTTTT.

The sample holds one count of this clone. The gene calls are TRBV2 and TRBJ2-1; no clear D. Between the trimmed V and J ends, which lost 3 bases and 3 bases, there was a span of 12 bases. This CDR3 has 15 amino acids. Germline lookup yields CDR1 SNHLY and CDR2 FYNNEI. CDR3 in amino acids: CASSEVGLVYNEQFF. The CDR3 DNA sequence: TGTGCCAGCAGTGAGGTCGGGCTAGTCTACAATGAGCAGTTCTTC.

Here the CDR3 reads CASSLVALSQANQPQHF. The CDR3 DNA is TGCGCCAGCAGCTTGGTGGCCCTCTCCCAAGCAAATCAGCCCCAGCATTTT. The chain is built from TRBV5-1 and TRBJ1-5; D remains ambiguous. Per the germline V gene, CDR1 is SGHRS and CDR2 is YFSETQ. Trimming removed 0 bases at V and 4 bases at J, with 17 bases between. CDR3 length equals 17 residues.

The CDR3: CASSVAGSDTQYF. The CDR3 DNA follows: TGTGCCAGCAGCGTGGCTGGCTCAGATACGCAGTATTTT. The V gene is TRBV11-3, the J gene TRBJ2-3; D not resolved. V lost 5 bases and J 4 bases, leaving 10 bases between the germline ends. The length of the CDR3 is 13 residues. Germline values: CDR1 SGHNT, CDR2 YENEEA.

The chain links TRBV28 to TRBJ2-2; D remains unclear. This CDR3 is 13 amino acids long. V was pared by 2 bases and J by 5 bases, with 6 bases between. Germline values: CDR1 MDHEN, CDR2 SYDVKM. The DNA for the CDR3 is TGTGCCAGCAGTTTACGGCGGACCGGGGAGCTGTTTTTT. Protein: CASSLRRTGELFF.

Notes on this clone: This same CDR3 is encoded by further DNA sequences in the sample. V gene TRBV15 combines with J gene TRBJ2-7; TRBD2 matches at 7 bases. This CDR3 has 15 residues. CDR1 is LNHNV, CDR2 YYDKDF, per germline (reference sequence). J gave up 0 bases and V 1 base, and 3 bases lay outside the gene matches. CDR3: CATSRARGSSYEQYF. The CDR3 DNA follows: TGTGCCACCAGCAGAGCGCGGGGGAGCTCCTACGAGCAGTACTTC.

The rearrangement joins TRBV7-2 to TRBJ2-5; D is unclear. The length of the CDR3 is 13 residues. V shed 4 bases and J shed 5 bases, with 11 bases lying between them. Germline loops: CDR1 SGHTA, CDR2 FQGNSA. In DNA, the CDR3 is TGTGCCAGCAGCTCGGCAGTCCGGGAGACCCAGTACTTC. This codes for CASSSAVRETQYF.

The chain employs TRBV29-1 and TRBJ2-3, with D possibly TRBD2 on 7 matching bases. The CDR3 covers 12 residues. Trimming stripped 3 bases from V and 7 bases from J, with 11 bases between. Germline V gene data show CDR1 as SQVTM and CDR2 as ANQGSEA. DNA of the CDR3: TGCAGCGTTGAGGGGGGGCTTCATACGCAGTATTTT. This sequence encodes CSVEGGLHTQYF.

This chain links TRBV5-1 with TRBJ2-1; D call uncertain. Germline V gene data show CDR1 as SGHRS and CDR2 as YFSETQ. The CDR3 loop spans 13 amino acids. V was cut by 3 bases and J by 10 bases, with 14 bases left in between. CDR3 nucleotide sequence: TGCGCCAGCAGCTCCCTCTCCGGAGAGGAGCAGTTCTTC. Translated: CASSSLSGEEQFF. Combining the CDR3 with reference TRBV5-1 and TRBJ2-1 gives the whole variable domain KAGVTQTPRYLIKTRGQQVTLSCSPISGHRSVSWYQQTPGQGLQFLFEYFSETQRNKGNFPGRFSGRQFSNSRSEMNVSTLELGDSALYLCASSSLSGEEQFFGPGTRLTVL.

This clone was detected a few times. The V gene is TRBV2, the J gene TRBJ1-1; D gene unclear. The CDR3 extends over 12 amino acids. Trimming stripped 7 bases from V and 4 bases from J, with 10 bases between. Per germline, CDR1 SNHLY and CDR2 FYNNEI. In DNA form, the CDR3 reads TGTGCCAGCAATGTTAGGGTCACTGAAGCTTTCTTT. Amino acids: CASNVRVTEAFF. The variable domain in full, with the rest retrieved from reference TRBV2 and TRBJ1-1, is EPEVTQTPSHQVTQMGQEVILRCVPISNHLYFYWYRQILGQKVEFLVSFYNNEISEKSEIFDDQFSVERPDGSNFTLKIRSTKLEDSAMYFCASNVRVTEAFFGQGTRLTVV.

A remark on this clone: This CDR3 is also generated by other DNA sequences in the sample. The chain combines TRBV5-1 with TRBJ2-7; TRBD2 matches at 9 bases. V gave up 4 bases and J gave up 3 bases; unmatched junction bases: 5. The CDR3 is 14 residues long. Germline V gene data show CDR1 as SGHRS and CDR2 as YFSETQ. The CDR3 reads CASSPTSGDYEQYF. The CDR3 DNA follows: TGCGCCAGCAGCCCGACTAGCGGAGACTACGAGCAGTACTTC.

In regard to this clone: Distinct nucleotide sequences in the sample also encode this CDR3. J is TRBJ2-3 and V is TRBV5-1, with D perhaps matching TRBD1 (6 bases). Per germline, CDR1 SGHRS and CDR2 YFSETQ. The CDR3 is made up of 14 amino acids. V was trimmed by 3 bases and J by 0 bases, leaving 8 bases between them. The CDR3 region is CASSSTGSTDTQYF. In DNA form, the CDR3 reads TGCGCCAGCAGCTCAACAGGGAGCACAGATACGCAGTATTTT.

The rearrangement links TRBV9 to TRBJ2-7, with unresolved D. V gave up 0 bases and J gave up 4 bases, with 14 bases separating them. Germline loops: CDR1 SGDLS, CDR2 YYNGEE. This CDR3 is built from 15 residues. As DNA, the CDR3 is TGTGCCAGCAGCGTAGACCCCGGCTCCAGATACGAGCAGTACTTC. This translates into CASSVDPGSRYEQYF.

The genes are TRBV19 and TRBJ2-1; 10 bases agree with TRBD2. Unmatched junction bases numbered 9, after V lost 3 bases and J lost 4 bases. The CDR3 extends over 17 amino acids. Per germline, CDR1 LNHDA and CDR2 SQIVND (reference sequence). CDR3 sequence (DNA): TGTGCCAGTAGTATTGGGGGCGGGACTAGCGTTTACAATGAGCAGTTCTTC. It translates to CASSIGGGTSVYNEQFF.

The chain carries TRBV5-4 and TRBJ2-5; D is perhaps TRBD2 (6 bases). V was cut by 6 bases and J by 2 bases, with 17 bases left in between. Germline loops: CDR1 SGHNT, CDR2 YYREEE (reference sequence). CDR3 length: 15 residues. CDR3 protein: CASTPPGGAQETQYF. In DNA, the CDR3 is TGTGCCAGCACCCCACCAGGCGGGGCTCAAGAGACCCAGTACTTC.

The V gene is TRBV6-1, the J gene TRBJ1-3; no reliable D call. Germline V gene data show CDR1 as MNHNS and CDR2 as SASEGT. This CDR3 contains 14 residues. Trimming stripped 6 bases from V and 0 bases from J, with 9 bases between. The DNA for the CDR3 is TGTGCCAGCAGGACGCAGAGCTCTGGAAACACCATATATTTT. Protein sequence: CASRTQSSGNTIYF.

The chain carries TRBV4-2 and TRBJ2-1, with 7 bases that match TRBD2. The V gene end was trimmed by 0 bases and the J gene end by 5 bases; junction bases not matched to a gene: 13. The length of the CDR3 is 18 residues. The germline gives CDR1 LGHNA, CDR2 YNFKEQ. The CDR3 here is CASSQEGETSPPHNEQFF. In nucleotides, the CDR3 is TGTGCCAGCAGCCAAGAAGGGGAGACTAGCCCGCCACACAATGAGCAGTTCTTC.

The chain carries TRBV7-2 and TRBJ2-3; D gene uncertain. V lost 2 bases and J lost 0, with 6 bases in between. Germline CDR1 and CDR2: SGHTA and FQGNSA. CDR3 length: 14 amino acids. CDR3 amino acids: CASSLLSSTDTQYF. The CDR3 bases are TGTGCCAGCAGCTTATTGTCTAGCACAGATACGCAGTATTTT. Supplemented by reference TRBV7-2 and TRBJ2-3, the full variable domain reads GAGVSQSPSNKVTEKGKDVELRCDPISGHTALYWYRQSLGQGLEFLIYFQGNSAPDKSGLPSDRFSAERTGGSVSTLTIQRTQQEDSAVYLCASSLLSSTDTQYFGPGTRLTVL.

A remark on this clone: Distinct nucleotide sequences in the sample also encode this CDR3. The chain carries TRBV9 and TRBJ2-7, with D hard to call. Germline assignment: CDR1 SGDLS and CDR2 YYNGEE. V was cut by 5 bases and J by 2 bases, with 5 bases left in between. The CDR3 has 11 residues. For the CDR3, the DNA is TGTGCCAGCAGGCCACCCTACGAGCAGTACTTC. It translates to CASRPPYEQYF.

A remark on this clone: This sample also contains other DNA sequences that code for the same CDR3. The V call is TRBV7-9, the J call TRBJ2-5; D is ambiguous. The germline gives CDR1 SEHNR, CDR2 FQNEAQ (reference sequence). The CDR3 is 11 amino acids. V was trimmed by 4 bases and J by 3 bases, leaving 3 bases between them. CDR3 DNA: TGTGCCAGCAGCTCTGAAGAGACCCAGTACTTC. Its translation: CASSSEETQYF. The full variable domain, its missing parts supplied by reference TRBV7-9 and TRBJ2-5, is DTGVSQNPRHKITKRGQNVTFRCDPISEHNRLYWYRQTLGQGPEFLTYFQNEAQLEKSRLLSDRFSAERPKGSFSTLEIQRTEQGDSAMYLCASSSEETQYFGPGTRLLVL.

As regards this clone: Other DNA sequences in this sample translate to the same CDR3. The rearrangement links TRBV7-9 to TRBJ2-7; D might be TRBD2 (6 bases). Germline lookup yields CDR1 SEHNR and CDR2 FQNEAQ (reference sequence). V lost 0 bases and J 4 bases, leaving 7 bases between the germline ends. This CDR3 is built from 13 residues. CDR3 nucleotide sequence: TGTGCCAGCAGCTTAGCTGGGGGGTACGAGCAGTACTTC. This translates into CASSLAGGYEQYF.

The genes are TRBV19 and TRBJ2-1; no reliable D call. V was trimmed by 5 bases and J by 10 bases, leaving 12 bases between them. This CDR3 spans 12 amino acids. Germline CDR1 LNHDA, CDR2 SQIVND (reference sequence). CDR3 in DNA: TGTGCCAGTAGTCCCTCCGCCCGAGAGCAGTTCTTC. Encoded protein: CASSPSAREQFF.

The V and J genes are TRBV28 and TRBJ2-2; TRBD1 agrees at 8 bases. CDR1 MDHEN and CDR2 SYDVKM come from the germline V gene. The CDR3 is 16 residues long. V gave up 3 bases and J gave up 1 base; unmatched junction bases: 4. CDR3 DNA sequence: TGTGCCAGCAGTTTCGCCGGGACAGGGAACACCGGGGAGCTGTTTTTT. Translation gives CASSFAGTGNTGELFF. Full variable domain (missing parts from reference TRBV28 and TRBJ2-2): DVKVTQSSRYLVKRTGEKVFLECVQDMDHENMFWYRQDPGLGLRLIYFSYDVKMKEKGDIPEGYSVSREKKERFSLILESASTNQTSMYLCASSFAGTGNTGELFFGEGSRLTVL.

The chain is built from TRBV12-5 and TRBJ1-1; D is undetermined. Germline CDR1 LGHNT, CDR2 FRNRAP. There are 12 residues in the CDR3. Trimming stripped 1 base from V and 3 bases from J, with 3 bases between. CDR3 sequence: CASGLDDTEAFF. For the CDR3, the DNA is TGTGCTAGTGGTTTGGATGACACTGAAGCTTTCTTT.

The CDR3 DNA follows: TGTGCCAGCAGCCAACAGGGGCAGGTGGAGTACTTC. Translating gives CASSQQGQVEYF. The rearrangement uses TRBV14 and TRBJ2-7; the D gene is possibly TRBD1 (6 bases). This CDR3 is built from 12 residues. V dropped 2 bases and J dropped 11 bases, with 13 bases sitting between them. From germline, CDR1 is SGHDN and CDR2 FVKESK.

The chain links TRBV25-1 to TRBJ1-2; possibly TRBD1 for D (5 bases). V lost 2 bases, J lost 8 bases, and 18 bases lay in between. The CDR3 covers 15 residues. Per germline, CDR1 MGHDK and CDR2 SYGVNS. The CDR3 bases are TGTGCCAGCAGTGAACTTCGGGGCAAGGGAGAAGGCTACACCTTC. Amino acid sequence: CASSELRGKGEGYTF.

V usage is TRBV2 and J usage is TRBJ2-7; weak D call: TRBD2 (5 bases). The V end was cut by 4 bases, the J end by 1 base, with 14 bases between. This CDR3 region has 15 residues. Germline CDR1 SNHLY, CDR2 FYNNEI. The CDR3 protein is CASSVEDSLSYEQYF. The CDR3 DNA reads TGTGCCAGCAGTGTGGAGGACTCCTTGTCCTACGAGCAGTACTTC.